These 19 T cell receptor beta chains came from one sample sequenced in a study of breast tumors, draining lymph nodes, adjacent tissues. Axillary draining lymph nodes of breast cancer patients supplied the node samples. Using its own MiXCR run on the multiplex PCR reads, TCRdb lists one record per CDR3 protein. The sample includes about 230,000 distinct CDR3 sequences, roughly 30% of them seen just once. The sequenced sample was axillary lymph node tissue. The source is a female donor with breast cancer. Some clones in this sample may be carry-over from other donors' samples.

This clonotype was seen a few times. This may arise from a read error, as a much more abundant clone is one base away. CDR3 region: CSAWDSLGEPFF. The CDR3 DNA is TGCAGTGCGTGGGACTCCCTGGGTGAGCCGTTCTTC. The genes are TRBV20-1 and TRBJ2-1, with TRBD2 as a possible D gene (6 bases). CDR3 size: 12 residues. Per the germline V gene, CDR1 is DFQATT and CDR2 is SNEGSKA (reference sequence).

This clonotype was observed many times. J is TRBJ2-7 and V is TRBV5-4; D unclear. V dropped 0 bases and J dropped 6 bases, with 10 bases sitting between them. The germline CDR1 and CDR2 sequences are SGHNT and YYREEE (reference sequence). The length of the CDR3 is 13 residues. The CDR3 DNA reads TGTGCCAGCAGCTTGGCAGGCCCTGGCGAGCAGTACTTC. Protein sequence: CASSLAGPGEQYF.

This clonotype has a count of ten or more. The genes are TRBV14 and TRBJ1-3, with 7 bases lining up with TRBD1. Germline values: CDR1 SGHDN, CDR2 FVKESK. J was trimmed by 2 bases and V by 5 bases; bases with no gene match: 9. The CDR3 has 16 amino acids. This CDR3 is CASSKATGRPGNTIYF. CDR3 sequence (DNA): TGTGCCAGCAGCAAAGCGACAGGGAGGCCTGGAAACACCATATATTTT.

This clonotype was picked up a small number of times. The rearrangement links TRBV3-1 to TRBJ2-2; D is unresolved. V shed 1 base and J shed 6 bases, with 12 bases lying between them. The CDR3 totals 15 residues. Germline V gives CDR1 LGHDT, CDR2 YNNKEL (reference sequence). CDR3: CASSQVLIGAGELFF. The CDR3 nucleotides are TGTGCCAGCAGCCAAGTTCTTATTGGCGCCGGGGAGCTGTTTTTT.

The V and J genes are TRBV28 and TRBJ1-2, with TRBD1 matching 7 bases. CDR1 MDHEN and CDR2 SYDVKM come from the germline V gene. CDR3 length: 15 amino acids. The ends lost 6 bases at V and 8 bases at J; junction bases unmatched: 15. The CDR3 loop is CASSPGGTDRGGYTF. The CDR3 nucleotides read TGTGCCAGCAGCCCGGGCGGGACAGATCGAGGCGGCTACACCTTC.

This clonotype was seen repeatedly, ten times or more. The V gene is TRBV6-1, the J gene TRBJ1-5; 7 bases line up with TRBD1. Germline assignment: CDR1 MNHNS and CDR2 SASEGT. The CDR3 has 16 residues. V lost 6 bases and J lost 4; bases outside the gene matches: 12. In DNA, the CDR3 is TGTGCCAGCAGGAAAGTCGGGACAGTAAAAAATCAGCCCCAGCATTTT. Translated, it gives CASRKVGTVKNQPQHF.

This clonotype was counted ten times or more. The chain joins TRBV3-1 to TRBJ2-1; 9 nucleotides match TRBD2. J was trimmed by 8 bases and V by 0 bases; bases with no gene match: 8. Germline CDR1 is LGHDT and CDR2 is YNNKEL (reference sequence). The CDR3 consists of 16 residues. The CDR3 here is CASSQDIAGVTDEQFF. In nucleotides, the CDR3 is TGTGCCAGCAGCCAAGATATAGCGGGAGTGACCGATGAGCAGTTCTTC.

The chain's CDR3 is CSGKTARRDQETQYF. The DNA for the CDR3 is TGCAGCGGCAAAACCGCGCGGCGTGACCAAGAGACCCAGTACTTC. The J gene is TRBJ2-5, the V gene TRBV29-1; no reliable D call. The ends were cut back, 7 bases at V and 0 bases at J, with 18 bases in the middle. CDR1 and CDR2 (germline): SQVTM, ANQGSEA. The CDR3 contains 15 residues.

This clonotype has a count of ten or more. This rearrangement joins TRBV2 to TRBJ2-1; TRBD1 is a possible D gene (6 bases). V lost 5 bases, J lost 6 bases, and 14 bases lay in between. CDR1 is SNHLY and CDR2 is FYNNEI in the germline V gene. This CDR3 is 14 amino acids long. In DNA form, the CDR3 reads TGTGCCAGCAGTCCACAGGGAAGGTCCAATGAGCAGTTCTTC. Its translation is CASSPQGRSNEQFF.

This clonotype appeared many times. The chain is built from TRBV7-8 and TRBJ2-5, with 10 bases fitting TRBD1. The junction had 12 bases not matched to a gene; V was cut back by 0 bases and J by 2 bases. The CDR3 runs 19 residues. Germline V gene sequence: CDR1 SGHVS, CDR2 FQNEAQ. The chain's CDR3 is CASSLAVPGQGISQETQYF. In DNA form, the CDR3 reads TGTGCCAGCAGCTTAGCGGTCCCGGGACAGGGGATTTCTCAAGAGACCCAGTACTTC.

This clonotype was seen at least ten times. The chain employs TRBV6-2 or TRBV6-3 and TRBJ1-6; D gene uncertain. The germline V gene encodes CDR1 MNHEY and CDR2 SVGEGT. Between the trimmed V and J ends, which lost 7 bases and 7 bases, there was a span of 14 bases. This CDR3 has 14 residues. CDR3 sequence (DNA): TGTGCCAGCACCACCGTACACGGAAATTCACCCCTCCACTTT. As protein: CASTTVHGNSPLHF.

The CDR3 DNA follows: TGTGCCAGCAGTCCCAGGACAGGCCCCAATCAGCCCCAGCATTTT. Its protein is CASSPRTGPNQPQHF. V and J are TRBV28 and TRBJ1-5, with TRBD1 matching over 7 bases. Germline V gene lookup returns CDR1 MDHEN and CDR2 SYDVKM. V shed 5 bases and J 3 bases; nucleotides not matched to a gene: 7. This CDR3 is built from 15 residues.

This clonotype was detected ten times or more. The CDR3 sequence: CASSIAVTTDTQYF. In DNA, the CDR3 is TGTGCCAGTAGTATCGCGGTTACCACAGATACGCAGTATTTT. This chain links TRBV19 with TRBJ2-3; no firm D call. This CDR3 spans 14 amino acids. V was cut by 3 bases and J by 2 bases, with 9 bases left in between. The germline gives CDR1 LNHDA, CDR2 SQIVND (reference sequence).

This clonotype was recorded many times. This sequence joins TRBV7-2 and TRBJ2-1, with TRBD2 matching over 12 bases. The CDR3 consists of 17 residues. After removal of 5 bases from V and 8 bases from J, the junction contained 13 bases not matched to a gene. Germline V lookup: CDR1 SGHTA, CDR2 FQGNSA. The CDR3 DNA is TGTGCCAGCAGCGACCAAGTTCGACTAGCGGGAGCTCATGAGCAGTTCTTC. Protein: CASSDQVRLAGAHEQFF.

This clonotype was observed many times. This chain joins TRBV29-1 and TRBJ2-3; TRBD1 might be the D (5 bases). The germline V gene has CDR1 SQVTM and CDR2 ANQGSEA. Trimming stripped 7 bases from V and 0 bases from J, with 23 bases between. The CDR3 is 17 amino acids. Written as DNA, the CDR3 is TGCAGCGCCCTGGCCCGACAGTCCGCACCTAGCACAGATACGCAGTATTTT. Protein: CSALARQSAPSTDTQYF.

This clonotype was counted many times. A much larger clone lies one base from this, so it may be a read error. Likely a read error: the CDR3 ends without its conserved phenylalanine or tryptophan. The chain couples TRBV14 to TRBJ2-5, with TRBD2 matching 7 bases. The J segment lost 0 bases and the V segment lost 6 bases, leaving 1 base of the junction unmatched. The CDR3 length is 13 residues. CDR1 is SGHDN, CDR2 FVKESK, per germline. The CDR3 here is CASRLADQETQYS. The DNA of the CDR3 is TGTGCCAGCAGGCTAGCGGACCAAGAGACCCAGTACTCC.

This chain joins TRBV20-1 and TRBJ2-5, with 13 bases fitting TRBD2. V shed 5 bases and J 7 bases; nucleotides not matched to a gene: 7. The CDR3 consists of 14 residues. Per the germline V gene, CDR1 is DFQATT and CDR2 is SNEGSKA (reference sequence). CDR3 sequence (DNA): TGCAGTGCTTCACTAGCGGGAGGGGAAGCGACCCAGTACTTC. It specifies CSASLAGGEATQYF.

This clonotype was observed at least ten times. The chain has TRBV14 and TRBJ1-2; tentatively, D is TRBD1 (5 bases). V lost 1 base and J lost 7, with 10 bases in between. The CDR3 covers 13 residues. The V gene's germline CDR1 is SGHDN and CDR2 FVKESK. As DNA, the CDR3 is TGTGCCAGCAGCCAAGTGGCGAGGGGTGGCTACACCTTC. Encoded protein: CASSQVARGGYTF.

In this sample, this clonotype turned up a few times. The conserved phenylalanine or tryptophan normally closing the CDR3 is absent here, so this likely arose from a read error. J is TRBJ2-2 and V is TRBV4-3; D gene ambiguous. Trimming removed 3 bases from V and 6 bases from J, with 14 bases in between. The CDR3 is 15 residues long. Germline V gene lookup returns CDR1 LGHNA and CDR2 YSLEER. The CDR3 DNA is TGCGCCAGCAGCCAGGGTCCTAGGACGCCCGGGGAGCTGTTTTCT. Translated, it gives CASSQGPRTPGELFS.